Here is one T cell receptor beta chain with its context. Profiling relied on immunoSEQ multiplex PCR, and the TCRdb table lists in-frame clones only, not all of them. The sample includes hundreds of thousands of clones, 80% to 90% seen only once; the top ten take approximately 1.2%. Participants came from about 23 US areas, aged roughly 18 to 89 years. This CDR3 contains 15 residues. Unmatched junction bases numbered 1, after V lost 4 bases and J lost 2 bases. The germline gives CDR1 SNHLY, CDR2 FYNNEI. The sample comes from a study of blood T cell repertoires in COVID-19. Overall study: T cells, B-cell-depleted T cells, or PBMCs provided the cDNA or gDNA that served as material.

Specimen: PBMCs or T cells enriched from blood (not recorded which). This TCR came from a man younger than 45 who had recovered from COVID-19. The chain couples TRBV2 to TRBJ2-2; 10 positions match TRBD2. CDR3 in amino acids: CASSGTSGNTGELFF. CDR3 coding DNA: TGTGCCAGCAGTGGGACTAGCGGCAACACCGGGGAGCTGTTTTTT.